The 19 T cell receptor beta chains listed next were all sequenced from one sample in a study of blood T cell repertoires in COVID-19. Measured with immunoSEQ multiplex PCR; TCRdb has only the in-frame clones, and not every one. This table holds some 300,000 clones, roughly 87% found once. Input material: PBMCs or T cells enriched from blood (not recorded which). The source of these receptors is a woman in her twenties or thirties who had recovered from COVID-19.

This clone was seen a single time. J is TRBJ2-3 and V is TRBV9; D ambiguous. V was trimmed by 0 bases and J by 2 bases, leaving 7 bases between them. Germline V CDR1 and CDR2: SGDLS, YYNGEE. This CDR3 region has 14 residues. Written as DNA, the CDR3 is TGTGCCAGCAGCGTAGAGCTTGTCACAGATACGCAGTATTTT. This gives the protein CASSVELVTDTQYF. The full variable domain, with the rest looked up from reference TRBV9 and TRBJ2-3, is DSGVTQTPKHLITATGQRVTLRCSPRSGDLSVYWYQQSLDQGLQFLIQYYNGEERAKGNILERFSAQQFPDLHSELNLSSLELGDSALYFCASSVELVTDTQYFGPGTRLTVL.

The rearrangement joins TRBV27 to TRBJ2-5, with a tentative D call TRBD2 (6 bases). CDR1 is MNHEY, CDR2 SMNVEV, per germline (reference sequence). This CDR3 has 14 residues. V was cut by 8 bases and J by 7 bases, with 20 bases left in between. CDR3 in DNA: TGTGCCAGCTCTATTAGAACTAGCTTGGGGACCCAGTACTTC. It encodes CASSIRTSLGTQYF.

V usage is TRBV25-1 and J usage is TRBJ2-3; the match to TRBD2 covers 8 bases. V dropped 5 bases and J dropped 4; count of bases not matched to a gene: 5. In germline, CDR1 is MGHDK, CDR2 SYGVNS. CDR3 length equals 14 residues. The chain's CDR3 is CASSYGGAADTQYF. The CDR3 DNA sequence: TGTGCCAGCAGTTACGGGGGGGCCGCAGATACGCAGTATTTT.

The CDR3 nucleotides are TGTGCCAGCAGTACCACCGGGACAACTCGCACAGATACGCAGTATTTT. It specifies CASSTTGTTRTDTQYF. The gene calls are TRBV6-6 and TRBJ2-3, with D tentatively TRBD1 (6 bases). Trimming removed 5 bases from V and 1 base from J, with 16 bases in between. CDR1 is MNHNY and CDR2 is SVGAGI in the germline V gene (reference sequence). The length of the CDR3 is 16 residues.

This clone came up once. The chain is built from TRBV5-4 and TRBJ1-1; 9 bases align to TRBD1. This CDR3 contains 13 residues. V was clipped by 1 base and J by 7 bases; unmatched bases: 2. In germline, CDR1 is SGHNT, CDR2 YYREEE (reference sequence). The CDR3 spells CASSLTGGYEAFF. The CDR3 DNA is TGTGCCAGCAGCTTGACAGGGGGCTATGAAGCTTTCTTT.

This sequence joins TRBV29-1 and TRBJ2-3; TRBD1 matches at 8 bases. With V trimmed by 4 bases and J by 0 bases, 6 bases remained unmatched. CDR1 and CDR2 (germline): SQVTM, ANQGSEA. This CDR3 has 15 amino acids. CDR3 loop: CSVGGQGMSTDTQYF. CDR3 nucleotides: TGCAGCGTTGGCGGACAGGGTATGAGCACAGATACGCAGTATTTT.

The chain recombines TRBV7-2 with TRBJ1-2; D may be TRBD1 (6 bases). V was clipped by 6 bases and J by 3 bases, with 11 bases between them. CDR1 SGHTA and CDR2 FQGNSA come from the germline V gene. CDR3 size: 13 residues. This chain's CDR3 is CASRTGTYYGYTF. For the CDR3, the DNA is TGTGCCAGCAGAACCGGGACATACTATGGCTACACCTTC. The full variable domain, in which reference TRBV7-2 and TRBJ1-2 provide the parts outside the CDR3, is GAGVSQSPSNKVTEKGKDVELRCDPISGHTALYWYRQSLGQGLEFLIYFQGNSAPDKSGLPSDRFSAERTGGSVSTLTIQRTQQEDSAVYLCASRTGTYYGYTFGSGTRLTVV.

The chain combines TRBV19 with TRBJ2-6; 9 nucleotides align to TRBD1. Germline values: CDR1 LNHDA, CDR2 SQIVND (reference sequence). The CDR3 runs 19 residues. V lost 5 bases to trimming and J lost 0 bases; unmatched junction nucleotides: 11. Here the CDR3 DNA reads TGTGCCAGTAGTCCCCGTCCGGGACAGGGAAGCTCTGGGGCCAACGTCCTGACTTTC. Its translation is CASSPRPGQGSSGANVLTF.

The J gene is TRBJ1-2, the V gene TRBV7-8, with D tentatively TRBD1 (5 bases). Trimming took off 1 base at V and 1 base at J, with 13 bases between the two ends. The CDR3 has 16 residues. CDR1 and CDR2 (germline): SGHVS, FQNEAQ. CDR3 sequence: CASSLEGAGLNYGYTF. The CDR3 region has the DNA TGTGCCAGCAGCTTAGAAGGGGCGGGACTTAACTATGGCTACACCTTC.

This chain uses TRBV18 with TRBJ2-7; a weak D match, TRBD1 (5 bases). Germline V gives CDR1 KGHSH, CDR2 LQKENI. This CDR3 has 15 residues. V gave up 0 bases and J gave up 3 bases, with 12 bases separating them. As DNA, the CDR3 is TGTGCCAGCTCACCACCCACTGGGGCCCTCTACGAGCAGTACTTC. This sequence encodes CASSPPTGALYEQYF.

CDR3 in amino acids: CASSLANGQQETQYF. In DNA, the CDR3 is TGTGCCAGCAGCTTGGCCAACGGACAGCAAGAGACCCAGTACTTC. This chain connects TRBV5-5 to TRBJ2-5, with D perhaps matching TRBD1 (6 bases). The CDR3 runs to 15 residues. V was shortened by 0 bases and J by 2 bases, with 11 bases between the two germline ends. Per the germline V gene, CDR1 is SGHKS and CDR2 is YYEKEE (reference sequence).

This clone was detected only once. The DNA of the CDR3 is TGTGCCAGCAGCTTAGAGGGAGTTGACTATGGCTACACCTTC. Amino acid sequence: CASSLEGVDYGYTF. V is TRBV7-2 and J is TRBJ1-2; no definite D call. This CDR3 region has 14 residues. Germline CDR1 and CDR2: SGHTA and FQGNSA. Trimming shortened V by 1 base and J by 3 bases, and 9 bases separated the two germline ends.

The gene calls are TRBV18 and TRBJ1-1; 11 positions agree with TRBD1. Germline V gives CDR1 KGHSH, CDR2 LQKENI. The CDR3 has 16 residues. V shed 6 bases, J shed 7 bases, and the junction held 13 bases outside the gene matches. This CDR3 is CASSPRTGGELGEAFF. In DNA, the CDR3 is TGTGCCAGCTCCCCTCGGACAGGGGGCGAGTTGGGTGAAGCTTTCTTT.

The chain joins TRBV2 to TRBJ2-5, with unresolved D. Trimming took 3 bases from V and 3 from J, leaving 8 bases between them. This CDR3 is built from 13 residues. Germline V gene lookup returns CDR1 SNHLY and CDR2 FYNNEI. CDR3 DNA sequence: TGTGCCAGCAGTGACGGTCCTGAAGAGACCCAGTACTTC. Encoded protein: CASSDGPEETQYF. Supplemented by reference TRBV2 and TRBJ2-5, the full variable domain reads EPEVTQTPSHQVTQMGQEVILRCVPISNHLYFYWYRQILGQKVEFLVSFYNNEISEKSEIFDDQFSVERPDGSNFTLKIRSTKLEDSAMYFCASSDGPEETQYFGPGTRLLVL.

The J gene is TRBJ2-1, the V gene TRBV7-2; tentative D call: TRBD1 (6 bases). The ends were cut back, 3 bases at V and 10 bases at J, with 13 bases in the middle. This CDR3 spans 13 amino acids. Germline values: CDR1 SGHTA, CDR2 FQGNSA. CDR3 protein: CASSFWGPREQFF. Here the CDR3 DNA reads TGTGCCAGCAGCTTCTGGGGGCCCCGCGAGCAGTTCTTC.

This chain uses TRBV19 with TRBJ1-4; D call uncertain. Germline CDR1 reads LNHDA; CDR2 reads SQIVND (reference sequence). The CDR3 length is 13 residues. Trimming left V 0 bases short and J 8 bases short, with 7 bases between. The CDR3 reads CASSIDRREKLFF. In DNA, the CDR3 is TGTGCCAGTAGTATAGATCGGAGGGAAAAACTGTTTTTT.

The chain has TRBV6-5 and TRBJ1-3, with 7 nucleotides matching TRBD1. Germline CDR1 is MNHEY and CDR2 is SVGAGI. This CDR3 comprises 15 residues. J lost 2 bases, V lost 6 bases, and 7 bases had no gene match. CDR3 sequence: CASRQGLMTGNTIYF. For the CDR3, the DNA is TGTGCCAGCAGACAGGGGCTTATGACTGGAAACACCATATATTTT.

The chain carries TRBV19 and TRBJ1-1, with TRBD1 matching over 12 bases. Germline V lookup: CDR1 LNHDA, CDR2 SQIVND (reference sequence). V was pared by 6 bases and J by 1 base, with 12 bases of the junction left unmatched. The CDR3 runs to 18 residues. The CDR3 region is CASRSLRDRGLRNTEAFF. CDR3 DNA: TGTGCCAGTAGATCCCTTCGGGACAGGGGGCTGCGGAACACTGAAGCTTTCTTT.

This clone was seen a single time. This CDR3 reads CASSPGADTQYF. In DNA, the CDR3 is TGCGCCAGCAGCCCAGGGGCAGATACGCAGTATTTT. This chain joins TRBV4-1 and TRBJ2-3; perhaps TRBD1 as D (6 bases). Germline-derived CDR1 and CDR2 are MGHRA and YSYEKL. The V end was cut by 4 bases, the J end by 4 bases, with 6 bases between. The CDR3 runs 12 residues.